These T cell receptor beta chains were read from a single sample in a study of cytomegalovirus exposure and HLA in healthy donors. Measured with immunoSEQ multiplex PCR; TCRdb has only the in-frame clones, and not every one. Of about 140,000 clones in the sample, around 80% were seen once. The sample taken for sequencing was PBMCs. The receptors stem from a female donor in good health and CMV-seronegative. Both conserved end residues are part of each CDR3. The D gene is left open where the match is weak. Size tells how often a clone was seen (once, few, many) or the class of an expanded clone, and some rows leave it out.

>TRBJ2-2|-|-|TRBV15
TGTGCCACTGGGGAGCCGAACACCGGGGAGCTGTTTTTT
CATGEPNTGELFF
>TRBJ2-1|few|TRBD2|TRBV2
TGTGCCAGCCAGCTATCAGCGGGAGGGCACAATGAGCAGTTCTTC
CASQLSAGGHNEQFF
>TRBJ1-5|-|-|TRBV27
TGTGCCAGCAGTTTAGTGGGAGTGGGAAATCAGCCCCAGCATTTT
CASSLVGVGNQPQHF
>TRBJ2-3|once|TRBD2|TRBV5-4
TGTGCCAGCAGCCCGATGCCGGGGGCTAGCGGGCGGTATACGCAGTATTTT
CASSPMPGASGRYTQYF
>TRBJ2-7|-|TRBD1|TRBV7-9
TGTGCCAGCAGCTTATTCCAGGGGGTGAAAGAGCAGTACTTC
CASSLFQGVKEQYF
>TRBJ2-2|-|TRBD2|TRBV7-3
TGTGCCAGCAGCCTTGGGACTAGCGGGAGTCTGGGGACCGGGGAGCTGTTTTTT
CASSLGTSGSLGTGELFF
>TRBJ1-2|-|-|TRBV21-1
TGTGCCAGCAGCAAAGTACAGGGCGCGAGCTATGGCTACACCTTC
CASSKVQGASYGYTF
>TRBJ2-5|-|TRBD2|TRBV29-1
TGCAGCGTTGAACGAGGGACTAGCGGGAGATGGCGGGAGACCCAGTACTTC
CSVERGTSGRWRETQYF
>TRBJ1-2|-|-|TRBV5-4
TGTGCCAGCAGCGGGCGGGGGAGTGGCTACACCTTC
CASSGRGSGYTF
>TRBJ2-1|-|TRBD2|TRBV6-1
TGTGCCAGCAGTCTGTCGCGGGGAGGGGTAAATGAGCAGTTCTTC
CASSLSRGGVNEQFF
>TRBJ2-7|-|-|TRBV5-5
TGTGCCAGCAGCTTGGCCACGGCGGTAGCCTACGAGCAGTACTTC
CASSLATAVAYEQYF
>TRBJ2-7|-|TRBD2|TRBV2
TGTGCCAGCAGTGATTCTGGGACTAGCGGGAGGACCTACGAGCAGTACTTC
CASSDSGTSGRTYEQYF
>TRBJ2-2|-|-|TRBV6-5
TGTGCCAGCAGTTACCGAGGGCCAGGGGAGCTGTTTTTT
CASSYRGPGELFF